This T cell receptor beta chain was captured by sequencing in a study of persistence of HIV-infected CD4 T cells. Whole-study context: Anti-CD3/anti-CD28 stimulation activated a higher proportion of cells than antigen stimulation, with lower memory fraction.

Study-wide results and limits: Degenerate expanded CDR3beta sequences were enriched among CMV- and Gag-responding cells.

Sequencing used immunoSEQ version 4 in survey mode. Assay: immunoSEQ multiplex PCR; the TCRdb copy retains only in-frame clones and omits some. This sample carries 40,000 to 55,000 clones, 88% of them seen once, and the ten largest clones take roughly 0.45%. In regard to this clone: Its antigen is as yet unknown.

This nonspecific control used anti-CD3/anti-CD28 bead stimulation of CD4+ T cells. CD4+ T cells upregulating both CD40 ligand and CD69 were sorted as responding cells. Suppressive ART was started during chronic HIV-1 infection in these adults. Germline V gene data show CDR1 as SNHLY and CDR2 as FYNNEI. V lost 4 bases and J lost 4, with 7 bases in between. This CDR3 has 12 residues. The sequenced sample was CD4+ T cells sorted from PBMCs after roughly 18-hour stimulation, obtained from a patient who received antiretroviral therapy. This sequence originates from an adult woman with HIV who was CMV-seropositive. V usage is TRBV2 and J usage is TRBJ1-2; D not certain. The CDR3 spells CASSVTAYGYTF. CDR3 coding DNA: TGTGCCAGCAGTGTAACAGCCTATGGCTACACCTTC.